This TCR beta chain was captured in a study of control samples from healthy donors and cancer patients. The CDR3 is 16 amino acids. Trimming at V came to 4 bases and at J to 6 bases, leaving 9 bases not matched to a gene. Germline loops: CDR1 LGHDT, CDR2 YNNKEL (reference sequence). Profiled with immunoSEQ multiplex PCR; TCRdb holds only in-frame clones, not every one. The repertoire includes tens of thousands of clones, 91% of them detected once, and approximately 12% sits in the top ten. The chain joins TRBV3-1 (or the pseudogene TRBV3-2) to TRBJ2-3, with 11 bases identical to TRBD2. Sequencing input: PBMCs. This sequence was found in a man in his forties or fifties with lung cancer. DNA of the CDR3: TGTGCCAGCAGCCGATCGACTAGCGGGGTGCGGGATACGCAGTATTTT. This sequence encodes CASSRSTSGVRDTQYF.